Only a few counts were recorded for the clone carrying this T cell receptor beta chain. Methods used by the authors: Estimates of nucleated cell counts were drawn from the amplification of reference gene primers. The repertoire was sequenced with immunoSEQ multiplex PCR; TCRdb's copy has only in-frame clones and lacks some. V, J and clone size are taken as reported in that table, and D and trimming were inferred from the DNA itself. The sample shows approximately 21,000 clones, about 85% of them seen only once. Germline lookup yields CDR1 MNHEY and CDR2 SVGAGI. The germline V and J ends were trimmed by 2 bases and 5 bases, with 9 bases remaining between them. The CDR3 extends over 14 amino acids. The data originate from a study of blood T cell repertoires in COVID-19. Study as a whole: COVID-19 samples collected from the United States, Italy and Spain covered acute and convalescent phases.

This TCR came from a human donor with active COVID-19. The donor label of this sample is uncertain. This sequence joins TRBV6-5 and TRBJ2-2, with D possibly matching TRBD2 (6 bases). Sequenced material: peripheral blood. The CDR3 DNA reads TGTGCCAGCAGTTACGACAGCGGGACCGGGGAGCTGTTTTTT. Its translation: CASSYDSGTGELFF.